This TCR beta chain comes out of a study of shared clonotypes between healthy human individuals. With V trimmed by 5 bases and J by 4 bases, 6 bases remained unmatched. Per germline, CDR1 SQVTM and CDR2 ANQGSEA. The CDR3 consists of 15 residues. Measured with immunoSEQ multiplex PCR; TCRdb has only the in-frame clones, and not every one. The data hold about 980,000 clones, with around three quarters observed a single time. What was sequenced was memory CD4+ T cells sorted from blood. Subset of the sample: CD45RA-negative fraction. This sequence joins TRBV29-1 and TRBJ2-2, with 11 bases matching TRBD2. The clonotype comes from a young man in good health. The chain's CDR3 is CSVQTSGTVTGELFF. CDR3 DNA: TGCAGCGTTCAGACTAGCGGGACGGTCACCGGGGAGCTGTTTTTT.